Presented here are 27 T cell receptor beta chains from one specimen sequenced in a study of response to subunit inactivated influenza vaccine (dated by TCRdb to between 2018 and 2020). The method behind the library was RT-PCR. The instrument given in TCRdb is Illumina HiSeq 2500. TCRdb itself trimmed the public reads at Q25 with fastp, ran MiXCR and retained productive beta chains. One record per CDR3 amino acid sequence lists the most common genes and DNA. This sample comprises around 530,000 distinct CDR3 sequences, about 10% of them detected only once. Together, the top ten hold roughly a tenth of the sample. Material: PBMCs from blood, obtained on the day of vaccination. The receptors come from a man aged 50 to 60 who received an inactivated influenza vaccine. Donor details come from another sample of the same person, matched by shared clones.

This clonotype has ten or more counts. V usage is TRBV12-3 or TRBV12-4 and J usage is TRBJ2-7; TRBD1 might be the D (5 bases). This CDR3 comprises 15 residues. V shed 3 bases and J shed 2 bases, with 14 bases lying between them. CDR3 region: CASSFRAGPTYEQYF. The CDR3 nucleotides read TGTGCCAGCAGTTTTCGGGCAGGGCCCACCTACGAGCAGTACTTC.

This clonotype was observed once. The chain combines TRBV12-3 or TRBV12-4 with TRBJ2-5, with a weak D call TRBD1 (6 bases). Trimming removed 5 bases at V and 7 bases at J, with 23 bases between. The length of the CDR3 is 16 residues. As DNA, the CDR3 is TGTGCCAGCAGTCACAGGGCCCCACAGACCCTTGGGACCCAGTACTTC. Its protein product is CASSHRAPQTLGTQYF.

The CDR3 region is CATSDSPHRKNTGELFF. The CDR3 DNA reads as TGTGCCACCAGTGATTCCCCCCACAGGAAGAACACCGGGGAGCTGTTTTTT. The chain combines TRBV24-1 with TRBJ2-2; possible D gene TRBD1, 5 bases. Trimming removed 2 bases at V and 1 base at J, with 13 bases between. The length of the CDR3 is 17 residues. The germline CDR1 and CDR2 sequences are KGHDR and SFDVKD.

Concerning this clonotype itself: A junction boundary mismatches the germline segment, possibly from a read error. CDR3 loop: CAGSNAGLFVEQFF. CDR3 in DNA: TGTGCCGGCAGCAACGCGGGACTCTTCGTTGAGCAGTTCTTC. The rearrangement joins TRBV7-2 to TRBJ2-1; D is perhaps TRBD2 (6 bases). The CDR3 runs 14 residues. Looked up from germline, CDR1 is SGHTA and CDR2 is FQGNSA. Based on the CDR3 plus reference TRBV7-2 and TRBJ2-1, the full variable domain is GAGVSQSPSNKVTEKGKDVELRCDPISGHTALYWYRQSLGQGLEFLIYFQGNSAPDKSGLPSDRFSAERTGGSVSTLTIQRTQQEDSAVYLCAGSNAGLFVEQFFGPGTRLTVL.

This clonotype was seen only a few times. This chain connects TRBV6-5 to TRBJ2-5, with D possibly being TRBD1 (7 bases). V lost 2 bases, J lost 7 bases, and 11 bases lay in between. CDR3 length: 13 amino acids. Germline V gives CDR1 MNHEY, CDR2 SVGAGI. In DNA form, the CDR3 reads TGTGCCAGCAGTTACGGCCAGGGGGGGACCCAGTACTTC. It yields the protein CASSYGQGGTQYF.

This clonotype was observed a few times. The V call is TRBV3-1, the J call TRBJ2-2; perhaps TRBD1 as D (6 bases). Germline loops: CDR1 LGHDT, CDR2 YNNKEL (reference sequence). The CDR3 consists of 17 residues. V lost 4 bases to trimming and J lost 4 bases, with 19 bases between them. In nucleotides, the CDR3 is TGTGCCAGCAGCCGGGTTCCAGGGGACCGGGGCACCGGGGAGCTGTTTTTT. It is translated as CASSRVPGDRGTGELFF.

The gene calls are TRBV21-1 and TRBJ2-7; the table names TRBD1, a call not compared with the DNA. TRBV21-1 is a documented pseudogene. CDR3 length equals 13 residues. The CDR3 DNA reads as TGTGCCAGCAACCTGGACAGGGATCACGAGCAGTACTTC. This encodes CASNLDRDHEQYF.

This clonotype was detected ten times or more. This chain uses TRBV5-1 with TRBJ2-2, with TRBD1 matching 8 bases. V shed 6 bases and J 7 bases; nucleotides not matched to a gene: 14. Looked up from germline, CDR1 is SGHRS and CDR2 is YFSETQ. The CDR3 extends over 16 amino acids. This CDR3 is CASTAALTGAGGELFF. CDR3 in DNA: TGCGCCAGCACCGCCGCCTTGACAGGGGCGGGCGGGGAGCTGTTTTTT.

The table lists this clonotype with a count of one. CDR3 sequence reads: CASSQGTDYEQYF. The CDR3 DNA reads as TGTGCCAGCTCACAGGGGACAGACTACGAGCAGTACTTC. J is TRBJ2-7 and V is TRBV18; 7 bases are a match to TRBD1. V dropped 4 bases and J dropped 3; count of bases not matched to a gene: 3. Germline values: CDR1 KGHSH, CDR2 LQKENI. The CDR3 is 13 residues long.

The chain joins TRBV6-2 or TRBV6-3 to TRBJ2-1; 7 bases line up with TRBD1. The junction had 8 bases not matched to a gene; V was cut back by 8 bases and J by 7 bases. This CDR3 has 13 residues. Germline V gene data show CDR1 as MNHEY and CDR2 as SVGEGT. In nucleotides, the CDR3 is TGTGCCAGCGGAAGACAGGGTTGGAATGAGCAGTTCTTC. Protein product: CASGRQGWNEQFF.

This chain joins TRBV12-3 or TRBV12-4 and TRBJ2-5; no firm D call. V lost 4 bases and J lost 3, with 9 bases in between. This CDR3 has 13 residues. CDR3 DNA: TGTGCCAGCAGTTGGTTAGAAAAAGAGACCCAGTACTTC. As protein: CASSWLEKETQYF.

The genes are TRBV7-8 and TRBJ1-1; TRBD1 might be the D (5 bases). The CDR3 is 13 amino acids. V dropped 3 bases and J dropped 10 bases, with 15 bases sitting between them. Looked up from germline, CDR1 is SGHVS and CDR2 is FQNEAQ. CDR3 loop: CASSFVTDSGAFF. CDR3 nucleotide sequence: TGTGCCAGCAGCTTTGTGACAGACTCTGGAGCTTTCTTT. Full variable domain (outside the CDR3, taken from reference TRBV7-8 and TRBJ1-1): GAGVSQSPRYKVAKRGQDVALRCDPISGHVSLFWYQQALGQGPEFLTYFQNEAQLDKSGLPSDRFFAERPEGSVSTLKIQRTQQEDSAVYLCASSFVTDSGAFFGQGTRLTVV.

This clonotype was detected only a few times. The chain links TRBV7-8 to TRBJ2-1; D is perhaps TRBD2 (6 bases). The V gene lost 0 bases and the J gene lost 4 bases, with 19 bases spanning the gap. The CDR3 runs to 18 residues. The germline gives CDR1 SGHVS, CDR2 FQNEAQ. The chain's CDR3 is CASSLARAVAVYYNEQFF. CDR3 nucleotide sequence: TGTGCCAGCAGCTTAGCGCGGGCTGTAGCGGTGTATTACAATGAGCAGTTCTTC.

This clonotype was recorded at least ten times. The V and J genes are TRBV10-3 and TRBJ2-1; TRBD2 might be the D (6 bases). V was pared by 11 bases and J by 0 bases, with 14 bases between. Per the germline V gene, CDR1 is ENHRY and CDR2 is SYGVKD. The CDR3 runs 14 residues. For the CDR3, the DNA is TGTGCCGCCGGAGGGCGGGACTCCTACAATGAGCAGTTCTTC. Its translation is CAAGGRDSYNEQFF.

The chain recombines TRBV20-1 with TRBJ1-5; 7 bases agree with TRBD1. Looked up from germline, CDR1 is DFQATT and CDR2 is SNEGSKA (reference sequence). J was trimmed by 4 bases and V by 6 bases; bases with no gene match: 6. This CDR3 is 13 amino acids long. As DNA, the CDR3 is TGCAGTGCCCCGGGACAGAATAATCAGCCCCAGCATTTT. Its translation is CSAPGQNNQPQHF.

This clonotype was recorded many times. DNA for the CDR3: TGTGCCAGCAGCTTCGGACTAGCCAGCACAGATACGCAGTATTTT. Protein sequence: CASSFGLASTDTQYF. The V and J genes are TRBV11-2 and TRBJ2-3; TRBD2 matches at 8 bases. The V gene's germline CDR1 is SGHAT and CDR2 FQNNGV. The CDR3 has 15 amino acids. V was clipped by 3 bases and J by 0 bases; unmatched bases: 2.

This clonotype was seen only a few times. In DNA form, the CDR3 reads TGCAGTGCCACAGTTAGTAGGGACCTATATAGCAATCAGCCCCAGCATTTT. Translating gives CSATVSRDLYSNQPQHF. This sequence joins TRBV20-1 and TRBJ1-5; possible D gene TRBD1, 5 bases. Germline V gives CDR1 DFQATT, CDR2 SNEGSKA (reference sequence). V lost 6 bases, J lost 0 bases, and 21 bases lay in between. The CDR3 length is 17 residues.

This clonotype was counted only a few times. The chain recombines TRBV2 with TRBJ2-3; TRBD1 is a possible D gene (5 bases). V was shortened by 4 bases and J by 6 bases, with 17 bases between the two germline ends. The CDR3 runs to 15 residues. Germline CDR1 is SNHLY and CDR2 is FYNNEI. The CDR3 nucleotides read TGTGCCAGCAGTGGAATGACAGCGACAAGCGATACGCAGTATTTT. Translation: CASSGMTATSDTQYF.

The V call is TRBV4-2, the J call TRBJ2-5, with D perhaps TRBD1 (6 bases). The CDR3 spans 15 residues. Germline lookup yields CDR1 LGHNA and CDR2 YNFKEQ. The V end was cut by 4 bases, the J end by 1 base, with 13 bases between. The CDR3 here is CASSPRADSQETQYF. The DNA of the CDR3 is TGTGCCAGCAGCCCCCGCGCGGACAGCCAAGAGACCCAGTACTTC.

This sequence joins TRBV7-9 and TRBJ1-1, with 8 bases aligning to TRBD1. The J segment lost 3 bases and the V segment lost 5 bases, leaving 11 bases of the junction unmatched. This CDR3 is 16 amino acids long. CDR1 is SEHNR, CDR2 FQNEAQ, per germline (reference sequence). The CDR3 reads CASSPSPGGRDTEAFF. CDR3 coding DNA: TGTGCCAGCAGCCCATCCCCAGGGGGCCGGGACACTGAAGCTTTCTTT. Full variable domain (remainder filled in from reference TRBV7-9 and TRBJ1-1): DTGVSQNPRHKITKRGQNVTFRCDPISEHNRLYWYRQTLGQGPEFLTYFQNEAQLEKSRLLSDRFSAERPKGSFSTLEIQRTEQGDSAMYLCASSPSPGGRDTEAFFGQGTRLTVV.

This clonotype was counted many times. The chain couples TRBV4-2 to TRBJ2-7; D possibly corresponds to TRBD1 (6 bases). V gave up 6 bases and J gave up 5 bases, with 14 bases separating them. This CDR3 has 13 residues. Germline V lookup: CDR1 LGHNA, CDR2 YNFKEQ. CDR3 loop: CASRESNRDEQYF. Here the CDR3 DNA reads TGTGCCAGCAGGGAAAGCAACAGGGACGAGCAGTACTTC.

A few counts support this clonotype. The chain joins TRBV7-9 to TRBJ1-2; no clear D gene. Germline assignment: CDR1 SEHNR and CDR2 FQNEAQ (reference sequence). V shed 5 bases and J shed 4 bases, with 14 bases lying between them. This CDR3 has 14 residues. The CDR3: CASSATGPSYGYTF. As DNA, the CDR3 is TGTGCCAGCAGCGCTACTGGGCCTAGCTATGGCTACACCTTC.

This clonotype has more than one count but fewer than ten. V and J are TRBV7-2 and TRBJ1-3, with D hard to call. The germline V gene encodes CDR1 SGHTA and CDR2 FQGNSA. The CDR3 loop spans 16 amino acids. V shed 3 bases and J shed 0 bases, with 12 bases lying between them. DNA for the CDR3: TGTGCCAGCAGCTTGGGCAGTCCTAGCTCTGGAAACACCATATATTTT. Its protein product is CASSLGSPSSGNTIYF.

The chain's CDR3 is CASSLTGLAGVEQFF. The CDR3 DNA is TGTGCCAGCAGTTTAACGGGACTAGCGGGGGTTGAGCAGTTCTTC. This sequence joins TRBV6-5 and TRBJ2-1; 14 nucleotides line up with TRBD2. The V and J ends lost 4 bases and 9 bases, in that order; junction bases with no gene match: 5. This CDR3 is built from 15 residues. CDR1 and CDR2 (germline): MNHEY, SVGAGI.

The rearrangement joins TRBV7-2 to TRBJ1-1; possible D gene TRBD1, 6 bases. There are 16 residues in the CDR3. Germline CDR1 and CDR2: SGHTA and FQGNSA. V was cut by 4 bases and J by 6 bases, with 21 bases left in between. The CDR3 spells CASSSGPRGTSPEAFF. The CDR3 DNA is TGTGCCAGCAGCTCTGGCCCCCGCGGGACAAGCCCTGAAGCTTTCTTT.

This clonotype turned up a few times. This sequence joins TRBV3-1 and TRBJ2-7, with D perhaps TRBD1 or TRBD2 (5 bases each). The germline CDR1 and CDR2 sequences are LGHDT and YNNKEL (reference sequence). This CDR3 region has 15 residues. V lost 1 base, J lost 2 bases, and 12 bases lay in between. CDR3 nucleotides: TGTGCCAGCAGCCAAGGAGGGATAGGGGCCTACGAGCAGTACTTC. This sequence encodes CASSQGGIGAYEQYF.

The chain carries TRBV6-5 and TRBJ2-5; unclear D gene. The CDR3 contains 14 residues. Trimming shortened V by 6 bases and J by 1 base, and 12 bases separated the two germline ends. Germline CDR1 reads MNHEY; CDR2 reads SVGAGI. The CDR3 protein is CASRFTMAQETQYF. The CDR3 bases are TGTGCCAGCAGATTTACTATGGCCCAAGAGACCCAGTACTTC.